One sample yielded the 6 T cell receptor beta chains listed below, sequenced in a study of CD8 T cells in Susac syndrome. Random hexamers served to reverse transcribe about 0.5 to 1 ug RNA. TCRdb re-analysed the immunoSEQ multiplex PCR reads in MiXCR, keeping a single row per CDR3 protein. The table lists 170,000 or so distinct CDR3 sequences, approximately 94% of them singletons. Source material: CD4+ T cells from PBMCs. The receptors shown here come from a human donor with Susac syndrome.

The chain uses TRBV29-1 and TRBJ1-2; D gene unclear. Trimming cost V 4 bases and J 1 base, with 22 bases left between them. The CDR3 runs to 17 residues. CDR1 is SQVTM and CDR2 is ANQGSEA in the germline V gene. The CDR3 is CSVGLGSLGGNNYGYTF. The CDR3 DNA reads as TGCAGCGTTGGATTGGGGAGCCTTGGCGGAAATAACTATGGCTACACCTTC.

V is TRBV4-3 and J is TRBJ2-4; 12 nucleotides line up with TRBD2. CDR1 and CDR2 from the germline V gene are LGHNA and YSLEER. CDR3 length equals 18 residues. The V segment lost 0 bases and the J segment 9 bases; nucleotides outside the gene matches: 12. CDR3 sequence (DNA): TGCGCCAGCAGCCAAGACGCTCGGACTAGCGGGATTAAGGGCATTCAGTACTTC. Amino acid sequence: CASSQDARTSGIKGIQYF.

This clonotype showed up just once. This chain links TRBV14 with TRBJ2-1; 7 bases align to TRBD2. Germline V gene lookup returns CDR1 SGHDN and CDR2 FVKESK. J lost 5 bases, V lost 4 bases, and 14 bases had no gene match. The CDR3 is 17 amino acids. CDR3 protein: CASSRLLAVGSDNEQFF. For the CDR3, the DNA is TGTGCCAGCAGCCGGCTGCTAGCGGTGGGGAGCGACAATGAGCAGTTCTTC. Based on the CDR3 plus reference TRBV14 and TRBJ2-1, the full variable domain is EAGVTQFPSHSVIEKGQTVTLRCDPISGHDNLYWYRRVMGKEIKFLLHFVKESKQDESGMPNNRFLAERTGGTYSTLKVQPAELEDSGVYFCASSRLLAVGSDNEQFFGPGTRLTVL.

The chain joins TRBV28 to TRBJ2-5; 8 bases line up with TRBD1. CDR3 length: 15 residues. After removal of 7 bases from V and 1 base from J, the junction contained 8 bases not matched to a gene. The germline V gene encodes CDR1 MDHEN and CDR2 SYDVKM. The CDR3 loop reads CASTPTGATQETQYF. CDR3 coding DNA: TGTGCCAGCACCCCGACAGGGGCGACCCAAGAGACCCAGTACTTC.

This clonotype was observed a single time. This chain uses TRBV11-2 with TRBJ2-1; 9 positions match TRBD2. The CDR3 totals 14 residues. V trimming: 2 bases; J trimming: 11 bases; junction bases outside the gene matches: 7. Germline-derived CDR1 and CDR2 are SGHAT and FQNNGV. The CDR3 is CASSLRREGTKQFF. The CDR3 DNA sequence: TGTGCCAGCAGCTTAAGGCGGGAGGGTACCAAGCAGTTCTTC.

This chain joins TRBV5-4 and TRBJ2-7; no clear D gene. This CDR3 is 14 amino acids long. Germline V gives CDR1 SGHNT, CDR2 YYREEE (reference sequence). The ends were cut back, 4 bases at V and 0 bases at J, with 11 bases in the middle. Here the CDR3 reads CASSPYTSSYEQYF. The CDR3 DNA reads TGTGCCAGCAGCCCTTACACCTCCTCCTACGAGCAGTACTTC. The full variable domain, completed using reference TRBV5-4 and TRBJ2-7, is ETGVTQSPTHLIKTRGQQVTLRCSSQSGHNTVSWYQQALGQGPQFIFQYYREEENGRGNFPPRFSGLQFPNYSSELNVNALELDDSALYLCASSPYTSSYEQYFGPGTRLTVT.